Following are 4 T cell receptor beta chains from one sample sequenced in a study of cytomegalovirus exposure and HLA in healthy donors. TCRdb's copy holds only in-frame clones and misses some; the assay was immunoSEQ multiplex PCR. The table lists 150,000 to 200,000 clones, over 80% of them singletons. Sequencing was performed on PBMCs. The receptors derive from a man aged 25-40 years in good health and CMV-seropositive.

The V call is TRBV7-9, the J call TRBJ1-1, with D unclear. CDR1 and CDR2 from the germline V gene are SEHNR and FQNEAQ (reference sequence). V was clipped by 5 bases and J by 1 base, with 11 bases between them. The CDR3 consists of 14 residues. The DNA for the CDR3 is TGTGCCAGCAGCCCCCCGAGCCCGAACACTGAAGCTTTCTTT. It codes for CASSPPSPNTEAFF.

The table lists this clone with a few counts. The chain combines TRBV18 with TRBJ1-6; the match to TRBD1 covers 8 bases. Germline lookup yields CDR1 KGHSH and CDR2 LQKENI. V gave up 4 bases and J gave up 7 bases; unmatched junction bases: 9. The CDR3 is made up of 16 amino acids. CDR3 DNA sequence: TGTGCCAGCTCACGACAGGGGCCGGGAGAAAATTCACCCCTCCACTTT. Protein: CASSRQGPGENSPLHF.

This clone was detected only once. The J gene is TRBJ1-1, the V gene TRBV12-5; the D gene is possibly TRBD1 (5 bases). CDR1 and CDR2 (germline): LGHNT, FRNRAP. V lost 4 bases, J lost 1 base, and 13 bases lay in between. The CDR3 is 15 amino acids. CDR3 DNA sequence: TGTGCTAGTGGTTCGCGACAAGGGGAGAACACTGAAGCTTTCTTT. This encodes CASGSRQGENTEAFF.

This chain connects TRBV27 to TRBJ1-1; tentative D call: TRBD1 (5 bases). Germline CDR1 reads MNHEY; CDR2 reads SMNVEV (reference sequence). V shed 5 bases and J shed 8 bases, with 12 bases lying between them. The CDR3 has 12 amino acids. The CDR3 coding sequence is TGTGCCAGCAGTCGGGACGGGAGAGAAGCTTTCTTT. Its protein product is CASSRDGREAFF.